These T cell receptor beta chains were read from a single sample in a study of blood T cells in healthy people across ages. MiXCR, applied by TCRdb to the 5' RACE reads, yields one record per CDR3 protein. The sample has approximately 800,000 distinct CDR3 sequences, roughly three fifths seen once. The sample comprised blood. The receptors originated from a man aged 40-49 years in good health. The CDR3 runs from the conserved cysteine through the conserved F or W. Each record gives: J gene, clone size, V gene, D gene, CDR3 DNA, CDR3 protein. The D gene is left open where the match is weak. The size field is filled for only some rows; it gives once, few, many or a size class.

J: TRBJ2-1; size: .; V: TRBV21-1; D: .; DNA: TGTGCCAGCAGCAAAGGGATGGAGACCCAGTTCTTC; CDR3: CASSKGMETQFF
J: TRBJ2-5; size: few; V: TRBV5-1; D: .; DNA: TGCGCCAGCAGCTTGGGGCAGGGGGGACCCCAAGAGACCCAGTACTTC; CDR3: CASSLGQGGPQETQYF
J: TRBJ2-4; size: many; V: TRBV25-1; D: .; DNA: TGTGCCAGCAGGGACCCAGATGGGGGCATTCAGTACTTC; CDR3: CASRDPDGGIQYF
J: TRBJ1-6; size: .; V: TRBV6-1; D: .; DNA: TGTGCCAGCAGTGACAGATCGGGTTCACCCCTCCACTTT; CDR3: CASSDRSGSPLHF
J: TRBJ2-1; size: .; V: TRBV4-1; D: .; DNA: TGCGCCAGCAGCCTTGAGTTACCGTACAATGAGCAGTTCTTC; CDR3: CASSLELPYNEQFF
J: TRBJ2-7; size: .; V: TRBV5-1; D: .; DNA: TGCGCCAGCAGCTTGCAACCGCGGGGCTACGAGCAGTACTTC; CDR3: CASSLQPRGYEQYF
J: TRBJ2-3; size: few; V: TRBV10-3; D: .; DNA: TGTGCCATCAATGAGCACTTACCAGATACGCAGTATTTT; CDR3: CAINEHLPDTQYF
J: TRBJ2-5; size: .; V: TRBV5-1; D: .; DNA: TGCGCCAGCAGCTTGTTTACAGCGCTCCAAGAGACCCAGTACTTC; CDR3: CASSLFTALQETQYF
J: TRBJ2-7; size: .; V: TRBV10-3; D: TRBD2; DNA: TGTACCATCAGTCCTCGAACTAGCGGGGGGCCTGCAACTCCCTACGAGCAGTACTTC; CDR3: CTISPRTSGGPATPYEQYF
J: TRBJ2-1; size: .; V: TRBV5-5; D: .; DNA: TGTGCCAGCAGCGACCGACCAGATTATGGTGAGCAGTTCTTC; CDR3: CASSDRPDYGEQFF
J: TRBJ1-1; size: .; V: TRBV3-1; D: .; DNA: TGTGCCAGCAGCCAAAGCTACAGGAAGAACACTGAAGCTTTCTTT; CDR3: CASSQSYRKNTEAFF
J: TRBJ2-7; size: .; V: TRBV27; D: TRBD1; DNA: TGTGCCAGCAGTTTAGGGGGACAGGAAAGGGTTGAGCAGTACTTC; CDR3: CASSLGGQERVEQYF
J: TRBJ2-7; size: few; V: TRBV7-2; D: .; DNA: TGTGCCAGCAGCTTATTACAGCTATACGCCTACGAGCAGTACTTC; CDR3: CASSLLQLYAYEQYF
J: TRBJ1-6; size: once; V: TRBV5-6; D: .; DNA: TGTGCCAGCAGCTTTCGTGGGCTAACCCCGAGTTCACCCCTCCACTTT; CDR3: CASSFRGLTPSSPLHF
J: TRBJ2-5; size: few; V: TRBV12-3/TRBV12-4; D: .; DNA: TGTGCCAGCAGTCCTCCATTCAACCAAGAGACCCAGTACTTC; CDR3: CASSPPFNQETQYF
J: TRBJ2-5; size: .; V: TRBV2; D: TRBD1; DNA: TGTGCCAGCAGTCCCGGACAGGGGCTGAAGACCCAGTACTTC; CDR3: CASSPGQGLKTQYF
J: TRBJ2-3; size: few; V: TRBV9; D: TRBD2; DNA: TGTGCCAGCAGCTCCACTAGCGAGACAGATACGCAGTATTTT; CDR3: CASSSTSETDTQYF
J: TRBJ2-3; size: .; V: TRBV4-3; D: TRBD2; DNA: TGCGCCAGCAGCCAAGTAACTGGCGGGAGCCTTAGCACAGATACGCAGTATTTT; CDR3: CASSQVTGGSLSTDTQYF
J: TRBJ2-7; size: few; V: TRBV14; D: .; DNA: TGTGCCAGCAGCCTTGAACTAGACTACGAGCAGTACTTC; CDR3: CASSLELDYEQYF
J: TRBJ2-1; size: .; V: TRBV2; D: TRBD2; DNA: TGTGCCCGGACTAGCGGTCGCTCCTACAATGAGCAGTTCTTC; CDR3: CARTSGRSYNEQFF
J: TRBJ1-4; size: .; V: TRBV29-1; D: .; DNA: TGCAGCGTTGCCCCAGGGGCGCAGTCTGAAAAACTGTTTTTT; CDR3: CSVAPGAQSEKLFF
J: TRBJ2-7; size: .; V: TRBV20-1; D: .; DNA: TGCAGTGCTAGTGAAGGGTTGACCTACGAGCAGTACTTC; CDR3: CSASEGLTYEQYF
J: TRBJ1-5; size: .; V: TRBV12-3/TRBV12-4; D: TRBD1; DNA: TGTGCCAGCAGCGGGACAGGGAATCTAAGGAATCAGCCCCAGCATTTT; CDR3: CASSGTGNLRNQPQHF
J: TRBJ2-2; size: .; V: TRBV29-1; D: .; DNA: TGCAGCGGGGGGACCCCGAACACCGGGGAGCTGTTTTTT; CDR3: CSGGTPNTGELFF
J: TRBJ1-3; size: .; V: TRBV5-1; D: .; DNA: TGCGCCAGCAGCTTGGCCCTTGGCAACACCATATATTTT; CDR3: CASSLALGNTIYF
J: TRBJ1-5; size: .; V: TRBV29-1; D: TRBD1; DNA: TGCAGCGTGGGGGGAGGGGGCGCCGGCAATCAGCCCCAGCATTTT; CDR3: CSVGGGGAGNQPQHF
J: TRBJ1-2; size: few; V: TRBV5-1; D: TRBD1; DNA: TGCGCCAGCAGCTCACAGATGGACAGGGCGGCTGGCTACACCTTC; CDR3: CASSSQMDRAAGYTF
J: TRBJ2-6; size: many; V: TRBV28; D: .; DNA: TGTGCCAGCAGTTTAGGACCAGGAGAAATCTCTGGGGCCAACGTCCTGACTTTC; CDR3: CASSLGPGEISGANVLTF
J: TRBJ2-3; size: few; V: TRBV7-3; D: TRBD2; DNA: TGTGCCAGCAGCCAGACTAGCGGGAGCGCAGATACGCAGTATTTT; CDR3: CASSQTSGSADTQYF
J: TRBJ1-6; size: .; V: TRBV16; D: .; DNA: TGTGCCAGCAGCCAAGAGGTGAACTATAATTCACCCCTCCACTTT; CDR3: CASSQEVNYNSPLHF
J: TRBJ2-3; size: .; V: TRBV24-1; D: TRBD2; DNA: TGTGCCACCAGTGTGCTACTAGCGGGAGGCGATACGCAGTATTTT; CDR3: CATSVLLAGGDTQYF
J: TRBJ2-7; size: .; V: TRBV15; D: .; DNA: TGTGCCACCAGCAGCGCCGGGTCTTGGGGAACCTACGAGCAGTACTTC; CDR3: CATSSAGSWGTYEQYF
J: TRBJ1-1; size: .; V: TRBV5-1; D: .; DNA: TGCGCCAGCAGGAGTCAGACCATGAACACTGAAGCTTTCTTT; CDR3: CASRSQTMNTEAFF
J: TRBJ2-5; size: once; V: TRBV6-6; D: TRBD2; DNA: TGTGCCAGCAGTACAAGACTAGCGGGGGGGCTTACGGAGACCCAGTACTTC; CDR3: CASSTRLAGGLTETQYF
J: TRBJ2-5; size: .; V: TRBV12-3/TRBV12-4; D: .; DNA: TGTGCCAGCACCCCATCCGGAGGTCAAACGGGGACCCAGTACTTC; CDR3: CASTPSGGQTGTQYF
J: TRBJ2-1; size: .; V: TRBV20-1; D: TRBD1; DNA: TGCAGTGCTAGCGAGGGGGCGAGGTCTTATGAGCAGTTCTTC; CDR3: CSASEGARSYEQFF